Each of the 31 T cell receptor beta chains below was sequenced from the same sample in a study of shared clonotypes between healthy human individuals (dated by TCRdb to 2019 to 2021). Library preparation employed the immunoSEQ multiplex PCR assay. TCRdb obtained this table from immuneACCESS and retained in-frame rearrangements with V and J assigned. These tables miss some clones; where compared with another copy, unresolved V genes account for less than half of the shortfall, and the remainder is unexplained. The sample table holds around 1.4 million clones, of which approximately 98.5% were seen once. The top ten clonotypes cover about 0.4% of the sample. Sequencing used naive CD4+ T cells sorted from blood. The cell subset or site label corresponds to: CD45RA+ positively selected. These receptors came from a man in his thirties or forties in good health.

In nucleotides, the CDR3 is TGTGCCAGTACCCCCGGACTAAAATACAATGAGCAGTTCTTC. It translates to CASTPGLKYNEQFF. This chain links TRBV19 with TRBJ2-1; possible D gene TRBD2, 6 bases. CDR1 and CDR2 (germline): LNHDA, SQIVND (reference sequence). V dropped 7 bases and J dropped 4 bases, with 14 bases sitting between them. The CDR3 has 14 amino acids.

Notes on this clone: In the same sample, other DNA sequences code for this CDR3. This chain joins TRBV18 and TRBJ1-2; 7 bases are a match to TRBD1. CDR3 length: 13 residues. Looked up from germline, CDR1 is KGHSH and CDR2 is LQKENI. J was trimmed by 4 bases and V by 6 bases; bases with no gene match: 5. The CDR3 DNA is TGTGCCAGCTCCCCGGGACAGCTCTATGGCTACACCTTC. Protein sequence: CASSPGQLYGYTF. Filled out from reference TRBV18 and TRBJ1-2, the complete variable domain reads NAGVMQNPRHLVRRRGQEARLRCSPMKGHSHVYWYRQLPEEGLKFMVYLQKENIIDESGMPKERFSAEFPKEGPSILRIQQVVRGDSAAYFCASSPGQLYGYTFGSGTRLTVV.

J is TRBJ2-2 and V is TRBV5-1, with 8 positions matching TRBD1. The trim removed 0 bases at V and 1 base at J, leaving 2 bases unmatched. Looked up from germline, CDR1 is SGHRS and CDR2 is YFSETQ. There are 16 residues in the CDR3. For the CDR3, the DNA is TGCGCCAGCAGCTTGGCAGGGGGCTTGAACACCGGGGAGCTGTTTTTT. Protein product: CASSLAGGLNTGELFF. Looking up the rest from reference TRBV5-1 and TRBJ2-2 gives the full variable domain: KAGVTQTPRYLIKTRGQQVTLSCSPISGHRSVSWYQQTPGQGLQFLFEYFSETQRNKGNFPGRFSGRQFSNSRSEMNVSTLELGDSALYLCASSLAGGLNTGELFFGEGSRLTVL.

The rearrangement uses TRBV27 and TRBJ2-2; 8 bases line up with TRBD2. Germline CDR1 is MNHEY and CDR2 is SMNVEV (reference sequence). V shed 8 bases and J 2 bases; nucleotides not matched to a gene: 13. CDR3 length equals 17 residues. The CDR3 nucleotides read TGTGCCAGCCTTCCAAGCGGGAGAGGAATAAACACCGGGGAGCTGTTTTTT. Amino acid sequence: CASLPSGRGINTGELFF.

This sequence joins TRBV7-2 and TRBJ1-4, with 9 bases identical to TRBD1. The CDR3 is 18 amino acids. V dropped 5 bases and J dropped 3; count of bases not matched to a gene: 13. The germline V gene has CDR1 SGHTA and CDR2 FQGNSA. The CDR3 DNA reads as TGTGCCAGCAGCCTCACCGGGACAGGGTTTTATTCTAATGAAAAACTGTTTTTT. Its translation: CASSLTGTGFYSNEKLFF.

The chain recombines TRBV25-1 with TRBJ2-1; 8 bases line up with TRBD2. V gave up 1 base and J gave up 6 bases; unmatched junction bases: 8. The CDR3 length is 16 residues. Germline CDR1 reads MGHDK; CDR2 reads SYGVNS. The CDR3 here is CASSEFLASGFNEQFF. The DNA for the CDR3 is TGTGCCAGCAGTGAATTTCTCGCTAGCGGGTTCAATGAGCAGTTCTTC.

This rearrangement joins TRBV11-2 to TRBJ2-5; a possible D gene is TRBD2 (5 bases). The CDR3 has 14 residues. V was cut by 5 bases and J by 0 bases, with 10 bases left in between. The germline CDR1 and CDR2 sequences are SGHAT and FQNNGV. CDR3 coding DNA: TGTGCCAGCAGCCATCGGAGGTACCAAGAGACCCAGTACTTC. It encodes CASSHRRYQETQYF.

This chain uses TRBV5-4 with TRBJ2-7, with D unresolved. Between the trimmed V and J ends, which lost 3 bases and 4 bases, there was a span of 11 bases. CDR3 size: 13 residues. Germline assignment: CDR1 SGHNT and CDR2 YYREEE (reference sequence). The DNA for the CDR3 is TGTGCCAGCAGCTCTATTCCCAGGTACGAGCAGTACTTC. It codes for CASSSIPRYEQYF.

V usage is TRBV28 and J usage is TRBJ1-4; D perhaps matches TRBD1 (5 bases). Germline CDR1 and CDR2: MDHEN and SYDVKM. CDR3 length equals 16 residues. Trimming removed 5 bases at V and 7 bases at J, with 20 bases between. The chain's CDR3 is CASSNAVGGSGEKLFF. The CDR3 DNA follows: TGTGCCAGCAGTAACGCCGTCGGGGGTTCAGGTGAAAAACTGTTTTTT.

The chain carries TRBV18 and TRBJ1-3, with D hard to call. The CDR3 is made up of 17 amino acids. V was cut by 4 bases and J by 1 base, with 17 bases left in between. The germline V gene encodes CDR1 KGHSH and CDR2 LQKENI. The CDR3 is CASSRLGPSQSGNTIYF. CDR3 in DNA: TGTGCCAGCTCACGGTTAGGACCGTCTCAGTCTGGAAACACCATATATTTT.

This chain joins TRBV7-2 and TRBJ2-3; D unclear. CDR1 SGHTA and CDR2 FQGNSA come from the germline V gene. V dropped 1 base and J dropped 2 bases, with 7 bases sitting between them. The CDR3 has 14 amino acids. CDR3 DNA sequence: TGTGCCAGCAGCTTAGTTTGGTCCACAGATACGCAGTATTTT. It codes for CASSLVWSTDTQYF.

The V call is TRBV9, the J call TRBJ1-1; no clear D gene. Germline-derived CDR1 and CDR2 are SGDLS and YYNGEE. This CDR3 spans 15 amino acids. V was shortened by 4 bases and J by 1 base, with 14 bases between the two germline ends. The CDR3 protein is CASSPRADPNTEAFF. CDR3 DNA sequence: TGTGCCAGCAGCCCACGCGCCGACCCGAACACTGAAGCTTTCTTT.

The chain carries TRBV5-1 and TRBJ2-7; 8 nucleotides line up with TRBD1. Germline CDR1 SGHRS, CDR2 YFSETQ. The ends lost 0 bases at V and 6 bases at J; junction bases unmatched: 5. This CDR3 is built from 14 residues. The CDR3 DNA is TGCGCCAGCAGCTTGGAAGTGACAGGGGTCGAGCAGTACTTC. The encoded protein is CASSLEVTGVEQYF.

The chain employs TRBV7-3 and TRBJ2-1; 10 nucleotides agree with TRBD1. The CDR3 length is 15 residues. Germline lookup yields CDR1 SGHTA and CDR2 FQGTGA. V shed 1 base and J 7 bases; nucleotides not matched to a gene: 4. This chain's CDR3 is CASSLRQGARNEQFF. DNA for the CDR3: TGTGCCAGCAGCTTAAGACAGGGGGCCCGAAATGAGCAGTTCTTC.

The chain recombines TRBV10-2 with TRBJ2-2; TRBD1 aligns across 7 bases. Germline V lookup: CDR1 WSHSY, CDR2 SAAADI. The trim removed 7 bases at V and 8 bases at J, leaving 10 bases unmatched. There are 14 residues in the CDR3. Here the CDR3 reads CASNPGTVPGELFF. CDR3 sequence (DNA): TGCGCCAGCAACCCCGGGACAGTCCCGGGGGAGCTGTTTTTT.

The chain has TRBV7-9 and TRBJ2-1; 10 bases map to TRBD2. V lost 4 bases, J lost 4 bases, and 13 bases stayed unmatched. The CDR3 spans 18 residues. Germline V gives CDR1 SEHNR, CDR2 FQNEAQ (reference sequence). CDR3 sequence: CASSWLAGASRAYNEQFF. CDR3 in DNA: TGTGCCAGCAGCTGGCTAGCGGGAGCCTCCAGGGCATACAATGAGCAGTTCTTC.

The chain recombines TRBV15 with TRBJ2-3; D is unclear. Germline V gives CDR1 LNHNV, CDR2 YYDKDF (reference sequence). This CDR3 has 16 residues. Between the trimmed V and J ends, which lost 1 base and 2 bases, there was a span of 13 bases. CDR3 nucleotide sequence: TGTGCCACCAGCAGAGTGGGCGGACCATCCACAGATACGCAGTATTTT. Amino acids: CATSRVGGPSTDTQYF.

The chain joins TRBV6-6 to TRBJ2-3, with 7 bases identical to TRBD2. The CDR3 is 15 amino acids. Germline CDR1 and CDR2: MNHNY and SVGAGI (reference sequence). The trim removed 4 bases at V and 4 bases at J, leaving 8 bases unmatched. The CDR3 here is CASSFASGGADTQYF. CDR3 coding DNA: TGTGCCAGCAGTTTCGCTTCGGGGGGAGCAGATACGCAGTATTTT.

The V call is TRBV6-1, the J call TRBJ2-7; the D gene is possibly TRBD2 (6 bases). This CDR3 is 13 amino acids long. Germline V lookup: CDR1 MNHNS, CDR2 SASEGT. The ends were cut back, 6 bases at V and 2 bases at J, with 11 bases in the middle. Here the CDR3 DNA reads TGTGCCAGCAGCCAGCGGGCAGCCTACGAGCAGTACTTC. Protein sequence: CASSQRAAYEQYF.

This sequence joins TRBV5-1 and TRBJ2-1, with D maybe TRBD2 (6 bases). Germline V CDR1 and CDR2: SGHRS, YFSETQ. Trimming left V 4 bases short and J 2 bases short, with 10 bases between. This CDR3 region has 14 residues. CDR3 sequence: CASSTEGPYNEQFF. DNA for the CDR3: TGCGCCAGCAGCACGGAGGGCCCCTACAATGAGCAGTTCTTC.

This sequence joins TRBV30 and TRBJ2-1, with 7 bases that match TRBD2. The CDR3 has 15 amino acids. Trimming removed 2 bases from V and 6 bases from J; junction bases left unmatched: 10. Germline V gene sequence: CDR1 GTSNPN, CDR2 SVGIG (reference sequence). The CDR3 is CAWSRAGYEVNEQFF. CDR3 DNA: TGTGCCTGGAGTAGAGCGGGATACGAGGTCAATGAGCAGTTCTTC.

The chain couples TRBV7-3 to TRBJ2-1; the match to TRBD1 covers 7 bases. CDR3 length equals 14 residues. Trimming took 5 bases from V and 7 from J; bases not matched to a gene: 8. Per germline, CDR1 SGHTA and CDR2 FQGTGA. The DNA of the CDR3 is TGTGCCAGCAGCCAACAAGACAGGGTGAATGAGCAGTTCTTC. It yields the protein CASSQQDRVNEQFF.

The genes are TRBV28 and TRBJ2-7; 11 bases match TRBD2. V lost 6 bases and J lost 2; bases outside the gene matches: 0. The CDR3 extends over 13 amino acids. The germline CDR1 and CDR2 sequences are MDHEN and SYDVKM. CDR3: CASRTSGAYEQYF. The CDR3 DNA reads TGTGCCAGCAGGACTAGCGGGGCCTACGAGCAGTACTTC.

The chain has TRBV4-1 and TRBJ2-3, with D perhaps TRBD1 or TRBD2 (5 bases each). Trimming stripped 4 bases from V and 3 bases from J, with 11 bases between. In germline, CDR1 is MGHRA, CDR2 YSYEKL. The CDR3 loop spans 14 amino acids. The CDR3 sequence: CASSLRDPTDTQYF. The CDR3 nucleotides read TGCGCCAGCAGCCTACGGGACCCGACAGATACGCAGTATTTT.

The rearrangement uses TRBV5-4 and TRBJ2-5; D is possibly TRBD1 (5 bases). This CDR3 contains 13 residues. V shed 2 bases and J shed 4 bases, with 9 bases lying between them. Per the germline V gene, CDR1 is SGHNT and CDR2 is YYREEE (reference sequence). CDR3: CASSLRGSETQYF. The CDR3 region has the DNA TGTGCCAGCAGCTTAAGGGGATCAGAGACCCAGTACTTC.

The chain links TRBV14 to TRBJ1-1, with D possibly TRBD1 on 5 matching bases. Trimming left V 7 bases short and J 8 bases short, with 17 bases between. CDR1 SGHDN and CDR2 FVKESK come from the germline V gene. There are 13 residues in the CDR3. CDR3 loop: CASIKFRGEEAFF. CDR3 coding DNA: TGTGCCAGCATAAAGTTCCGGGGCGAGGAAGCTTTCTTT.

The count of this clone is one. V gene TRBV4-3 combines with J gene TRBJ2-7; 7 nucleotides align to TRBD2. J gave up 3 bases and V 5 bases, and 10 bases lay outside the gene matches. The germline CDR1 and CDR2 sequences are LGHNA and YSLEER. This CDR3 comprises 15 residues. The CDR3 loop reads CASSSASGTHYEQYF. In DNA form, the CDR3 reads TGCGCCAGCAGCTCCGCCAGCGGGACCCACTACGAGCAGTACTTC.

This clone came up once. This CDR3 reads CASSPDMWGLNTEAFF. The DNA of the CDR3 is TGTGCCAGCTCACCGGACATGTGGGGCTTAAACACTGAAGCTTTCTTT. The chain links TRBV18 to TRBJ1-1, with D possibly matching TRBD1 (5 bases). Germline V lookup: CDR1 KGHSH, CDR2 LQKENI. V was clipped by 3 bases and J by 2 bases, with 16 bases between them. The CDR3 totals 16 residues.

The CDR3 DNA reads as TGCGCCAGCGGACGGACAGTTCCGTACGAGCAGTACTTC. Its protein product is CASGRTVPYEQYF. The rearrangement links TRBV23-1 to TRBJ2-7; D is perhaps TRBD1 (6 bases). TRBV23-1 counts as an open reading frame of uncertain function. Deletions cut 8 bases from V and 4 bases from J, with 15 bases between. The CDR3 has 13 amino acids.

The chain couples TRBV27 to TRBJ2-1; D is unresolved. Trimming removed 4 bases from V and 9 bases from J, with 16 bases in between. The CDR3 covers 14 residues. Per germline, CDR1 MNHEY and CDR2 SMNVEV (reference sequence). CDR3 DNA: TGTGCCAGCAGTTCAGCACTTAGGCGGAGTGAGCAGTTCTTC. It is translated as CASSSALRRSEQFF.

V usage is TRBV18 and J usage is TRBJ1-2; D not certain. CDR1 and CDR2 from the germline V gene are KGHSH and LQKENI. The CDR3 has 15 residues. V dropped 1 base and J dropped 1 base, with 10 bases sitting between them. The CDR3, as DNA: TGTGCCAGCTCACCACTAGGGAAGAATAACTATGGCTACACCTTC. This gives the protein CASSPLGKNNYGYTF.